This T cell receptor beta chain originates from a study of control samples from healthy donors and cancer patients. This clone has more than one count but fewer than ten. Libraries were prepared by immunoSEQ multiplex PCR; TCRdb keeps only in-frame clonotypes and omits some of them. Of about 160,000 clones in the sample, approximately 90% were seen once. The CDR3 extends over 14 amino acids. Germline trimming cut 3 bases from V and 4 bases from J; bases unmatched to any gene: 8. Germline V gene sequence: CDR1 GTSNPN, CDR2 SVGIG (reference sequence). Sequencing was done on a sample of blood. The receptor's source is a man younger than 40 in good health. The chain uses TRBV30 and TRBJ2-7; 8 positions agree with TRBD2. As DNA, the CDR3 is TGTGCCTGGAGATTAGCGGGGAATAATTACGAGCAGTACTTC. Its protein product is CAWRLAGNNYEQYF.